The clone carrying this T cell receptor (beta chain) has ten or more counts. Its antigen remains unidentified. These data belong to a study of T cells after yellow fever vaccination. Looking at the study overall: Any fraction with a low cell number was prepared using SMART-Seq v4 Ultra Low Input.

The study's findings and limits: Researchers report a weaker secondary response that nonetheless peaked faster, day 5 versus 15. Overlap between CD4 and CD8 compartments was detected for a small share of clonotypes.

The CDR3 length is 14 residues. Germline CDR1 SQVTM, CDR2 ANQGSEA. Losses at the gene ends were 5 bases for V and 5 bases for J; bases not matched to a gene: 11. TCRdb fed the 5' RACE reads into MiXCR, producing one record per CDR3 protein. The repertoire holds 250,000 or so distinct CDR3 sequences, approximately 3.5% seen once, with 19% in the top ten. The sequences come from PBMCs, collected 15 days after the yellow fever booster vaccination. The TCR comes from a man between 18 and 35 years old who received the YFV17D yellow fever vaccine. V and J are TRBV29-1 and TRBJ2-7; 8 nucleotides agree with TRBD2. CDR3 nucleotides: TGCAGCGTTCCGGGGGGGACCGGTAGTAACGAGCAGTACTTC. It codes for CSVPGGTGSNEQYF.